This T cell receptor (beta chain) was captured by sequencing in a study of post-analysis software for immune sequencing data. Regarding this clonotype: Antigen specificity is unknown.

Regarding the study as a whole: The F measure placed samples prepared in the same batch into strongly shared clusters. Patients used about five TRBV segments, including TRBV5-6, TRBV5-1 and TRBV20-1, more often than controls.

Prepared libraries of TCR beta cDNA carried unique molecular identifiers. There were 1 to 10 million T cells, and around 500,000 cDNA molecules came from them. TCRdb independently ran MiXCR on the PCR reads; one entry per CDR3 protein. The sample records 820,000 or so distinct CDR3 sequences, roughly 50% being singletons. The CDR3 is made up of 16 amino acids. The V gene's germline CDR1 is SGHRS and CDR2 YFSETQ. With 2 bases clipped from V and 5 bases from J, the junction kept 9 bases outside the gene matches. The chain recombines TRBV5-1 with TRBJ2-5; TRBD1 matches at 10 bases. Sequenced: blood. The sequence was collected from a girl aged 10-17 years with multiple sclerosis. The CDR3 is CASSFGDRGRRETQYF. CDR3 coding DNA: TGCGCCAGCAGCTTCGGAGACAGGGGGCGCCGGGAGACCCAGTACTTC.